This is a list of T cell receptor beta chains from one sample in a study of identical twins. TCRdb ran MiXCR on the 5' RACE reads and lists one entry per CDR3 protein. This table holds roughly 770,000 distinct CDR3 sequences, about 20% found once. These data were also reused for a study on T cells expressing NK-cell markers.

Sequenced input: PBMCs. These receptors were taken from a woman between 18 and 29 years old in good health. Both conserved end residues are part of each CDR3. D genes are given only for firm matches. Expanded clones are given a class, and other clones once, few, many or no size at all.

cdr3_nt | cdr3_aa | clone_size | j_call | v_call | d_call
TGTGCCAGCAGCGGCACAGACCACACTGAAGCTTTCTTT | CASSGTDHTEAFF | few | TRBJ1-1 | TRBV9 | -
TGTGCCATCGGTCCAGGAATGGAGGGGGCCCAGTACTTC | CAIGPGMEGAQYF | - | TRBJ2-5 | TRBV10-3 | -
TGTGCCAGCACCCCCCAGGGGCGGACTGAAGCTTTCTTT | CASTPQGRTEAFF | - | TRBJ1-1 | TRBV6-6 | -
TGCGCCAGCAGCTCCGGACTAGCGGGAGCCCCAGATACGCAGTATTTT | CASSSGLAGAPDTQYF | few | TRBJ2-3 | TRBV5-1 | TRBD2
TGCGCCAGCAGCTCGGGACAGTGGAATGAAAAACTGTTTTTT | CASSSGQWNEKLFF | - | TRBJ1-4 | TRBV5-1 | TRBD1
TGCAGCGTTGGGACAGCCCTAGCCAAAAACATTCAGTACTTC | CSVGTALAKNIQYF | few | TRBJ2-4 | TRBV29-1 | -
TGCGCCAGCAGCCAAACCCTGGACAGGGCACTTGATGAGCAGTTCTTC | CASSQTLDRALDEQFF | few | TRBJ2-1 | TRBV4-3 | TRBD1
TGTGCCAGCAGTTACGGTTGGCGCACAGATACGCAGTATTTT | CASSYGWRTDTQYF | few | TRBJ2-3 | TRBV12-3/TRBV12-4 | -
TGTGCCACAGAGGGACAGCGGGCGTCTGGCTACACCTTC | CATEGQRASGYTF | - | TRBJ1-2 | TRBV2 | TRBD1
TGTGCCAGCAGCTTCTACGGCCAGCGGGCGCCCCTCCACTTT | CASSFYGQRAPLHF | - | TRBJ1-6 | TRBV7-9 | -
TGTGCCAGCAACTTCGTCAGCAATCAGCCCCAGCATTTT | CASNFVSNQPQHF | - | TRBJ1-5 | TRBV6-1 | -
TGTGCCAGCAGGATAGCCTCGAGGGGTTCAACTAATGAAAAACTGTTTTTT | CASRIASRGSTNEKLFF | few | TRBJ1-4 | TRBV2 | -
TGTGCCAGTCGGGACCTCCAAAGGGGCAATCAGCCCCAGCATTTT | CASRDLQRGNQPQHF | - | TRBJ1-5 | TRBV19 | -
TGTGCCACCAGCAGAGATGCCAATGCCATTCGTCTGGATCAGCCCCAGCATTTT | CATSRDANAIRLDQPQHF | few | TRBJ1-5 | TRBV15 | -
TGTGCCAGCAGTTACTCGGGTCTGGGGGTGTACGAGCAGTACTTC | CASSYSGLGVYEQYF | - | TRBJ2-7 | TRBV6-5 | -
TGTGCCAGCAGTTACAGGGGGCTTAACTATGGCTACACCTTC | CASSYRGLNYGYTF | - | TRBJ1-2 | TRBV12-3/TRBV12-4 | TRBD1
TGTGCCAGCAGCGGAGCGACGAGTAGCTCCTACAATGAGCAGTTCTTC | CASSGATSSSYNEQFF | few | TRBJ2-1 | TRBV2 | -
TGTGCCAGCAGCGTAGAAGTAGCGGGAAACGAGCAGTACTTC | CASSVEVAGNEQYF | - | TRBJ2-7 | TRBV9 | TRBD2
TGTGCCTTCAGTTTACGGGGCACCTACGGACTAGCGGCTGACAATGAGCAGTTCTTC | CAFSLRGTYGLAADNEQFF | - | TRBJ2-1 | TRBV12-3/TRBV12-4 | TRBD2
TGCGCCAGCAGCTTGGGGACAGGGATGGCCACAGATACGCAGTATTTT | CASSLGTGMATDTQYF | - | TRBJ2-3 | TRBV5-1 | TRBD1
TGTGCCAGCAGCCCGTTACTAGGCCCAGATACGCAGTATTTT | CASSPLLGPDTQYF | - | TRBJ2-3 | TRBV5-4 | -
TGTGCCAGCAGTTATTGGCGCCCTGGAAGCTACGAGCAGTACTTC | CASSYWRPGSYEQYF | few | TRBJ2-7 | TRBV6-2/TRBV6-3 | -
TGTGCCAGCAGCGGAAATTTGGATCCCCAAGAGACCCAGTACTTC | CASSGNLDPQETQYF | few | TRBJ2-5 | TRBV5-6 | -
TGCGCCAGCAGCTCGACGGACAAGTCCTACGAGCAGTACTTC | CASSSTDKSYEQYF | few | TRBJ2-7 | TRBV5-1 | -
TGCAGTGCTAGAAACGCGGAGTCCTACGAGCAGTACTTC | CSARNAESYEQYF | once | TRBJ2-7 | TRBV20-1 | -
TGCGCCAGCAGACTGGGGGACAGGGGCGAGCAGTACTTC | CASRLGDRGEQYF | - | TRBJ2-7 | TRBV5-1 | TRBD1
TGCGCCAGCTCCCTGGGGGATGTAGCGGATACGCAGTATTTT | CASSLGDVADTQYF | - | TRBJ2-3 | TRBV4-3 | -
TGTGCCAGCAGTTTGTGGCGGGCGCGTGACAATGAGCAGTTCTTC | CASSLWRARDNEQFF | many | TRBJ2-1 | TRBV27 | -
TGTGCCAGCAGCTTAGATTTTGGCCCGGCCTACGAGCAGTACTTC | CASSLDFGPAYEQYF | - | TRBJ2-7 | TRBV11-2 | -
TGCAGTGCTAGAGATGCCGGGACTTCGAGCTCCTACAATGAGCAGTTCTTC | CSARDAGTSSSYNEQFF | few | TRBJ2-1 | TRBV20-1 | -
TGTGCCAGCAGCGTAAGCGGACAGCTTGAAGCTTTCTTT | CASSVSGQLEAFF | - | TRBJ1-1 | TRBV7-3 | -
TGTGCCAGCAGCTTAGAGGAGGGGTCACCCCTCCACTTT | CASSLEEGSPLHF | - | TRBJ1-6 | TRBV7-9 | -
TGCGCCAGCAGCTTGGCTTCTAGCGGGGGGTCTGCAGATACGCAGTATTTT | CASSLASSGGSADTQYF | few | TRBJ2-3 | TRBV5-1 | TRBD2
TGTGCCAGCAGCTTAGTGGTGTGGGGGCCAGAGACCCAGTACTTC | CASSLVVWGPETQYF | - | TRBJ2-5 | TRBV7-2 | -
TGTGCCATCAGTGGTGGGACAGGGGCCCCCTACGAGCAGTACTTC | CAISGGTGAPYEQYF | few | TRBJ2-7 | TRBV10-3 | TRBD1
TGTGCCAGCAGAGGGATTGACGAAAAACTGTTTTTT | CASRGIDEKLFF | once | TRBJ1-4 | TRBV6-1 | -
TGTGCCACCAGTGATCTACCTGCGGGACGTGGTGAGCAGTTCTTC | CATSDLPAGRGEQFF | - | TRBJ2-1 | TRBV24-1 | -